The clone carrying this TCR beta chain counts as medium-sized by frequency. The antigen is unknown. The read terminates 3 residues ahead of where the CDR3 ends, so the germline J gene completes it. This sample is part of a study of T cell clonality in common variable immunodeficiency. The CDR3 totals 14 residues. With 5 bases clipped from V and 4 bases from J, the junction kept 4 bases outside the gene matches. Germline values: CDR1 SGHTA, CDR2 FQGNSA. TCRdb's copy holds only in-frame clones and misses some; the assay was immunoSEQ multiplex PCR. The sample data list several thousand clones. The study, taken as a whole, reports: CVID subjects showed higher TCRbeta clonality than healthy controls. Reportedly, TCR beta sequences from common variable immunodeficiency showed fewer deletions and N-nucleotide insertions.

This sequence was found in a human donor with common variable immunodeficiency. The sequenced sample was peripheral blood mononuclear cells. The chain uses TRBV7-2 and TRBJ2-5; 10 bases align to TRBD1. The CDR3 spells CASSAGQGLETQYF. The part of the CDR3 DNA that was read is TGTGCCAGCAGCGCGGGACAGGGGTTAGAGACC.